These 3 T cell receptor beta chains came from one sample sequenced in a study of blood T cells in healthy people across ages. A second PCR, run for about 6 to 12 cycles, used a sample-barcoded 5' primer plus a J-beta primer mix. MiXCR was run by TCRdb on the 5' RACE reads, yielding one entry per CDR3 protein. The sample shows about 1.5 million distinct CDR3 sequences, approximately 42% of them seen only once. The sequenced sample consisted of blood. The receptors shown here come from a woman aged 18 to 35 in good health.

To note about this clonotype: The junction and the germline gene differ at one end; a read error may be behind it. The rearrangement joins TRBV4-2 to TRBJ1-2; 9 bases map to TRBD1. The CDR3 is 15 amino acids. The germline gives CDR1 LGHNA, CDR2 YNFKEQ. The CDR3 here is CASNQDPDRGGGYTF. CDR3 bases: TGTGCCAGCAACCAAGATCCGGACAGGGGAGGCGGCTACACCTTC.

This chain links TRBV2 with TRBJ2-7; 8 bases align to TRBD1. V was clipped by 6 bases and J by 6 bases; unmatched bases: 4. The germline V gene has CDR1 SNHLY and CDR2 FYNNEI. This CDR3 region has 12 residues. CDR3 sequence: CASRQGVGEQYF. The CDR3 DNA follows: TGTGCCAGCAGACAGGGGGTGGGCGAGCAGTACTTC.

The chain recombines TRBV20-1 with TRBJ2-5, with D possibly being TRBD1 or TRBD2 (5 bases each). CDR3 length equals 13 residues. V lost 3 bases to trimming and J lost 2 bases, with 10 bases between them. Germline CDR1 reads DFQATT; CDR2 reads SNEGSKA (reference sequence). The DNA of the CDR3 is TGCAGTGCTAGTTTTGGGGGTCAAGAGACCCAGTACTTC. This gives the protein CSASFGGQETQYF.